Listed here are 21 T cell receptor beta chains from one sample, sequenced in a study of T cell repertoires in urothelial bladder cancer. Some clones are missing from TCRdb's copy, which holds only in-frame ones; the method was immunoSEQ multiplex PCR. Of about 9,000 clones in the sample, 50% to 75% were seen once. Sequences were obtained from tumor-infiltrating cells from bladder cancer. The source is a human donor with urothelial carcinoma.

This clone came up once. The rearrangement joins TRBV11-2 to TRBJ2-3, with D perhaps being TRBD1 or TRBD2 (6 bases each). Deletions cut 0 bases from V and 10 bases from J, with 11 bases between. In germline, CDR1 is SGHAT, CDR2 FQNNGV. The CDR3 extends over 13 amino acids. CDR3 bases: TGTGCCAGCAGCTTAGAGGGGGGACAACCGCAGTATTTT. Its protein is CASSLEGGQPQYF.

This clone was counted a few times. The chain uses TRBV19 and TRBJ1-2, with D maybe TRBD1 (5 bases). The CDR3 totals 14 residues. Deletions cut 3 bases from V and 3 bases from J, with 11 bases between. Germline-derived CDR1 and CDR2 are LNHDA and SQIVND (reference sequence). The CDR3, as DNA: TGTGCCAGTAGTATCGGGAGGGGCGACTATGGCTACACCTTC. It is translated as CASSIGRGDYGYTF.

The V gene is TRBV19, the J gene TRBJ1-2; TRBD1 is a possible D gene (5 bases). Trimming shortened V by 8 bases and J by 5 bases, and 15 bases separated the two germline ends. The CDR3 has 13 amino acids. In germline, CDR1 is LNHDA, CDR2 SQIVND (reference sequence). CDR3 in amino acids: CASSQGRSYGYTF. As DNA, the CDR3 is TGTGCCAGTTCTCAGGGCCGTTCATATGGCTACACCTTC.

This clone was observed a single time. The CDR3 region has the DNA TGTGCCAGCAGACTCGGACAGGGGGTCCCTGAAGCTTTCTTT. Translated: CASRLGQGVPEAFF. The chain couples TRBV27 to TRBJ1-1; 10 nucleotides line up with TRBD1. Germline trimming cut 6 bases from V and 6 bases from J; bases unmatched to any gene: 7. The CDR3 totals 14 residues. Germline CDR1 MNHEY, CDR2 SMNVEV (reference sequence).

This clone occurred a few times. The chain links TRBV15 to TRBJ1-2; D remains unclear. The CDR3 contains 14 residues. Between the trimmed V and J ends, which lost 5 bases and 3 bases, there was a span of 13 bases. Germline CDR1 reads LNHNV; CDR2 reads YYDKDF (reference sequence). CDR3 DNA: TGTGCCACCAGCTCCTCTGCGGGGTACTATGGCTACACCTTC. Amino acids: CATSSSAGYYGYTF.

The chain links TRBV9 to TRBJ1-3; D is undetermined. This CDR3 comprises 14 residues. V lost 4 bases and J lost 3, with 11 bases in between. Germline CDR1 is SGDLS and CDR2 is YYNGEE. The CDR3 sequence: CASSPGTDGNTIYF. Written as DNA, the CDR3 is TGTGCCAGCAGCCCAGGAACCGATGGAAACACCATATATTTT. Full variable domain (outside the CDR3, taken from reference TRBV9 and TRBJ1-3): DSGVTQTPKHLITATGQRVTLRCSPRSGDLSVYWYQQSLDQGLQFLIQYYNGEERAKGNILERFSAQQFPDLHSELNLSSLELGDSALYFCASSPGTDGNTIYFGEGSWLTVV.

The rearrangement joins TRBV5-1 to TRBJ1-5, with no clear D. Germline CDR1 reads SGHRS; CDR2 reads YFSETQ. V was shortened by 0 bases and J by 5 bases, with 6 bases between the two germline ends. This CDR3 has 13 amino acids. The CDR3, as DNA: TGCGCCAGCAGCTTGGTCGGGGATCAGCCCCAGCATTTT. It yields the protein CASSLVGDQPQHF.

This chain joins TRBV10-1 and TRBJ2-7; a weak D match, TRBD2 (6 bases). V was cut by 8 bases and J by 3 bases, with 14 bases left in between. This CDR3 is 13 amino acids long. The germline gives CDR1 WNHNN, CDR2 SYGVQD (reference sequence). The CDR3 nucleotides read TGCGCCAGCCCGGAGGGAAGGAACTACGAGCAGTACTTC. Translated: CASPEGRNYEQYF.

This clone was recorded a few times. The chain joins TRBV11-2 to TRBJ2-7, with unresolved D. CDR3 length: 15 residues. The germline V gene encodes CDR1 SGHAT and CDR2 FQNNGV. Trimming took 0 bases from V and 5 from J, leaving 14 bases between them. CDR3 residues: CASSLDMYPPDEQYF. DNA for the CDR3: TGTGCCAGCAGCTTAGATATGTATCCGCCGGACGAGCAGTACTTC. Variable domain in full (rest from reference TRBV11-2 and TRBJ2-7): EAGVAQSPRYKIIEKRQSVAFWCNPISGHATLYWYQQILGQGPKLLIQFQNNGVVDDSQLPKDRFSAERLKGVDSTLKIQPAKLEDSAVYLCASSLDMYPPDEQYFGPGTRLTVT.

This chain links TRBV5-1 with TRBJ2-3; 9 nucleotides align to TRBD1. The CDR3 extends over 15 amino acids. Germline lookup yields CDR1 SGHRS and CDR2 YFSETQ. V lost 3 bases to trimming and J lost 4 bases; unmatched junction nucleotides: 6. The CDR3 loop reads CASSSTGGVPDTQYF. The CDR3, as DNA: TGCGCCAGCAGCTCGACAGGGGGTGTGCCAGATACGCAGTATTTT.

The V and J genes are TRBV2 and TRBJ2-1; 7 bases line up with TRBD2. Germline CDR1 is SNHLY and CDR2 is FYNNEI. J lost 0 bases, V lost 8 bases, and 4 bases had no gene match. This CDR3 contains 14 residues. CDR3 residues: CASGSSGSYNEQFF. The DNA of the CDR3 is TGTGCCAGCGGATCTAGCGGCTCCTACAATGAGCAGTTCTTC.

The table lists this clone with many counts. The chain has TRBV4-3 and TRBJ1-1, with D uncertain. The CDR3 runs to 16 residues. Trimming left V 0 bases short and J 0 bases short, with 11 bases between. CDR1 LGHNA and CDR2 YSLEER come from the germline V gene. Written as DNA, the CDR3 is TGCGCCAGCAGCCAAGATGTCGCCCCCATGAACACTGAAGCTTTCTTT. Translated: CASSQDVAPMNTEAFF.

The genes are TRBV29-1 and TRBJ1-2; 10 nucleotides agree with TRBD1. Germline CDR1 reads SQVTM; CDR2 reads ANQGSEA. Trimming removed 4 bases from V and 8 bases from J; junction bases left unmatched: 7. The CDR3 totals 13 residues. The CDR3 region has the DNA TGCAGCGTTGCCGGGACAGGGGTAGAAGGCTACACCTTC. This codes for CSVAGTGVEGYTF.

The rearrangement joins TRBV10-3 to TRBJ2-7; a weak D match, TRBD1 (6 bases). The germline V gene has CDR1 ENHRY and CDR2 SYGVKD. This CDR3 spans 16 amino acids. V gave up 7 bases and J gave up 1 base, with 20 bases separating them. Here the CDR3 reads CAIKDHRQELSYEQYF. DNA of the CDR3: TGTGCCATCAAAGACCATAGACAGGAACTGTCCTACGAGCAGTACTTC.

The chain combines TRBV7-6 with TRBJ2-5; 7 bases align to TRBD1. Judging by the DNA end, TRBJ2-7 fits better; the J call may be wrong. Germline CDR1 and CDR2: SGHVS and FNYEAQ. The CDR3 is 14 amino acids. The CDR3 spells CASSLRDSSYEQYF. The CDR3 nucleotides are TGTGCCAGCAGCTTAAGGGACAGCTCCTACGAGCAGTACTTC.

This chain joins TRBV27 and TRBJ2-3, with 15 bases aligning to TRBD2. The germline CDR1 and CDR2 sequences are MNHEY and SMNVEV (reference sequence). V shed 2 bases, J shed 6 bases, and the junction held 6 bases outside the gene matches. The CDR3 contains 17 residues. CDR3 sequence (DNA): TGTGCCAGCAGTTTAATCGGGACTAGCGGGGGGAGGGATACGCAGTATTTT. Its protein is CASSLIGTSGGRDTQYF.

The chain couples TRBV19 to TRBJ2-7; 9 bases align to TRBD1. V trimming: 3 bases; J trimming: 3 bases; junction bases outside the gene matches: 9. Germline V gene lookup returns CDR1 LNHDA and CDR2 SQIVND (reference sequence). The CDR3 covers 16 residues. CDR3 in amino acids: CASSMGTGTSLYEQYF. The CDR3 bases are TGTGCCAGTAGTATGGGGACAGGGACCTCGCTCTACGAGCAGTACTTC.

This clone was picked up one time. The chain has TRBV19 and TRBJ1-1, with D possibly matching TRBD1 (5 bases). From germline, CDR1 is LNHDA and CDR2 SQIVND (reference sequence). This CDR3 region has 15 residues. Between the trimmed V and J ends, which lost 1 base and 5 bases, there was a span of 14 bases. DNA for the CDR3: TGTGCCAGTAGTATAGTTGGGGCGAGGAGGACTGAAGCTTTCTTT. It is translated as CASSIVGARRTEAFF.

This clone came up a few times. This chain links TRBV6-1 with TRBJ1-1; the D is unclear. The ends were cut back, 7 bases at V and 3 bases at J, with 18 bases in the middle. The CDR3 length is 15 residues. In germline, CDR1 is MNHNS, CDR2 SASEGT. The CDR3 loop is CASTALLGRYTEAFF. CDR3 sequence (DNA): TGTGCCAGCACAGCCCTCCTCGGGCGGTACACTGAAGCTTTCTTT.

The V call is TRBV10-1, the J call TRBJ2-2, with D perhaps matching TRBD2 (6 bases). The CDR3 extends over 13 amino acids. The V and J ends lost 4 bases and 6 bases respectively, with 9 bases between them. Looked up from germline, CDR1 is WNHNN and CDR2 is SYGVQD (reference sequence). DNA for the CDR3: TGCGCCAGCAGTGTCGGGGGTCCCGGGGAGCTGTTTTTT. It specifies CASSVGGPGELFF.

The chain employs TRBV5-1 and TRBJ1-1; 10 nucleotides line up with TRBD1. V shed 4 bases and J 9 bases; nucleotides not matched to a gene: 6. The germline CDR1 and CDR2 sequences are SGHRS and YFSETQ. CDR3 length: 13 residues. This CDR3 is CASSGGTGEKAFF. DNA of the CDR3: TGCGCCAGCAGCGGCGGGACAGGGGAGAAAGCTTTCTTT.